Below, one T cell receptor beta chain is given with its context. The antigen is not known. The sample comes from a study of T cell repertoires in cytomegalovirus infection. Study-level background: Public TCR beta signatures marked donors with CMV infection and the matching HLA. Study observations and caveats: Cumulative frequency (of public TCR beta family members) identified carriers of CMV plus the relevant HLA. Ex vivo responses were dominated by HLA-C-restricted CMV-specific TCR beta clonotypes.

Between the trimmed V and J ends, which lost 8 bases and 5 bases, there was a span of 21 bases. The CDR3 has 15 residues. Looked up from germline, CDR1 is WSHSY and CDR2 is SAAADI. TCRdb re-called the reads with MiXCR, one entry per CDR3 protein. The sample shows some 800,000 distinct CDR3 sequences, around 29% of them seen only once. The receptor was isolated from a human donor in good health (CMV status not recorded). Some clones in this sample may be carry-over from other donors' samples. This chain joins TRBV10-2 and TRBJ1-1; D not certain. The specimen comprised cultured CD8+ T cells from PBMCs, sampled from culture after CMV antigen stimulation. Here the CDR3 DNA reads TGCGCCAGCGGTTCTTATGGGGATGGAAGTACTGAAGCTTTCTTT. This gives the protein CASGSYGDGSTEAFF.